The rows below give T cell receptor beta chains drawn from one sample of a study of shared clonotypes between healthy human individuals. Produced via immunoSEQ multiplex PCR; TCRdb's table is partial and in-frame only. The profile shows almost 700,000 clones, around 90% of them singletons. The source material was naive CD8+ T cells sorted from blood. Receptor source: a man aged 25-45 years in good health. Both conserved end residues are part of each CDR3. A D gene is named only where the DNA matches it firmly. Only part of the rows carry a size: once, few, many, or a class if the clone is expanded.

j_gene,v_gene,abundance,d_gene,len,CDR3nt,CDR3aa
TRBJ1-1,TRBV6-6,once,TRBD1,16,TGTGCCAGCAGTTATGGGGCAGGGGGCATGAACACTGAAGCTTTCTTT,CASSYGAGGMNTEAFF
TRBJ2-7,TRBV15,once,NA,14,TGTGCCACCAGCAGAGACAGGCTCTTTTACGAGCAGTACTTC,CATSRDRLFYEQYF
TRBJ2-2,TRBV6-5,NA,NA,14,TGTGCCAGCAGTTTGATGGGCGTTGGCGGGGAGCTGTTTTTT,CASSLMGVGGELFF
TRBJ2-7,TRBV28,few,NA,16,TGTGCCAGCAGTTTATTCACGGCCGGGACCTCCTACGAGCAGTACTTC,CASSLFTAGTSYEQYF
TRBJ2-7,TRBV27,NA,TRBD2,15,TGTGCCAGCAGTTTATCAGTAGCGGGGGCTTACGAGCAGTACTTC,CASSLSVAGAYEQYF
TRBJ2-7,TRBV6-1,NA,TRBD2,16,TGTGCCAGCAGTGAACGCTCTAGCGGGAGTATTTACGAGCAGTACTTC,CASSERSSGSIYEQYF
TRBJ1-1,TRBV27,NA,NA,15,TGTGCCAGCAGTTTTGGCATCTCTTTATCCTCTGAAGCTTTCTTT,CASSFGISLSSEAFF
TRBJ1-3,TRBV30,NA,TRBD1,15,TGTGCCTGGCGGGACAGGACAACCTCTGGAAACACCATATATTTT,CAWRDRTTSGNTIYF
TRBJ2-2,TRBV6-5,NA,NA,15,TGTGCCAGCAGCCCTGGGGTGGAGTTCTCCGGGGAGCTGTTTTTT,CASSPGVEFSGELFF
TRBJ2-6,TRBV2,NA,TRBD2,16,TGTGCCTTGCGGGGGTCCCGAGGCACTGGGGCCAACGTCCTGACTTTC,CALRGSRGTGANVLTF
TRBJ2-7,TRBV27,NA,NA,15,TGTGCCAGCAGTTTAAGGGTAGGGGGGTTGACCGAGCAGTACTTC,CASSLRVGGLTEQYF
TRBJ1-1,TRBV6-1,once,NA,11,TGTGCCAACGTACCGAACACTGAAGCTTTCTTT,CANVPNTEAFF
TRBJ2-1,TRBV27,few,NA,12,TGTGCCAGCAGTTTTCTGGGCAATGAGCAGTTCTTC,CASSFLGNEQFF
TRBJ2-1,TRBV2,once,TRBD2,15,TGTGCCAGCGACCTTGAGCTAGCGGCCTACAATGAGCAGTTCTTC,CASDLELAAYNEQFF
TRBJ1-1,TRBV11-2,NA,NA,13,TGTGCCAGCAGCTTAGCGGGGAACACTGAAGCTTTCTTT,CASSLAGNTEAFF
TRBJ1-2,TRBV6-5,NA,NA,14,TGTGCCAGCAGTCCGAGGGGAGCGGGCTATGGCTACACCTTC,CASSPRGAGYGYTF
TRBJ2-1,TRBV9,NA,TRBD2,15,TGTGCCAGCAGCCATGGGAGCGGGAGAATAGATGAGCAGTTCTTC,CASSHGSGRIDEQFF
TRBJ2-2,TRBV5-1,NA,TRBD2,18,TGCGCCAGCAGCTTGGAATTAGCGGGAGGGCCGGTCACCGGGGAGCTGTTTTTT,CASSLELAGGPVTGELFF
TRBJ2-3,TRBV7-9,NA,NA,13,TGTGCCAGCAGCCAGTTTCTCACAGATACGCAGTATTTT,CASSQFLTDTQYF
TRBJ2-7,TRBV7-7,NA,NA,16,TGTGCCAGCAGCTTAGCGCGACTCGGGGGGCTAAGTGAGCAGTACTTC,CASSLARLGGLSEQYF
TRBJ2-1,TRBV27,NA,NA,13,TGTGCCAGCAGTTTGTCCCGGAAACATGAGCAGTTCTTC,CASSLSRKHEQFF
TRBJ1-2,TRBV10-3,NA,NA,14,TGTGCCATCACCGGGGACCCAGCGGGCGATGGCTACACCTTC,CAITGDPAGDGYTF
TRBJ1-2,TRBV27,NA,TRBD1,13,TGTGCCAGCAGTTCAGGGGGAGGCTATGGCTACACCTTC,CASSSGGGYGYTF
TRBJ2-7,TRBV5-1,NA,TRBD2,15,TGCGCCAGCAGCTCTGGCACTAGCGGAACCTACGAGCAGTACTTC,CASSSGTSGTYEQYF
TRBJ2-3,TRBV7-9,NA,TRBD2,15,TGTGCCAGCAGCTCTGGACTAGCGGGAGAAGATACGCAGTATTTT,CASSSGLAGEDTQYF
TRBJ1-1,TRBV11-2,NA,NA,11,TGTGCCAGCAGCTTGAACACTGAAGCTTTCTTT,CASSLNTEAFF
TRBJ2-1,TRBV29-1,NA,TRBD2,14,TGCAGCGCCGTAGGGCGGGAGTATTTCAATGAGCAGTTCTTC,CSAVGREYFNEQFF
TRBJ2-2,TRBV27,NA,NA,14,TGTGCCAGCAGTTTTAAAAGGGACACCGGGGAGCTGTTTTTT,CASSFKRDTGELFF
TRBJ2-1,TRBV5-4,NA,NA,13,TGTGCCAGCAGATTACCCCCGGGTATTGAGCAGTTCTTC,CASRLPPGIEQFF
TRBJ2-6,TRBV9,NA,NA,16,TGTGCCAGCAGCGTCCACAGGGTCTCTGGGGCCAACGTCCTGACTTTC,CASSVHRVSGANVLTF
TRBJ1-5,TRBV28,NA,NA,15,TGTGCCAGCAGTTCAAAGGTCTCTAGCAATCAGCCCCAGCATTTT,CASSSKVSSNQPQHF
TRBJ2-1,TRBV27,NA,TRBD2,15,TGTGCCAGCAGTCTCAGCGGGAATGGCTACAATGAGCAGTTCTTC,CASSLSGNGYNEQFF
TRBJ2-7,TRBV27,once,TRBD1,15,TGTGCCAGCAGTTTAAGGGGGACAGCCTCCTACGAGCAGTACTTC,CASSLRGTASYEQYF
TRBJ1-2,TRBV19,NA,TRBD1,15,TGTGCCAGTAGTATAGGGCAGGGACAGCTCTATGGCTACACCTTC,CASSIGQGQLYGYTF
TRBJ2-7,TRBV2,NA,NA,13,TGTGCCAGCAGTGACGAGTCCGGGTTGGAGCAGTACTTC,CASSDESGLEQYF
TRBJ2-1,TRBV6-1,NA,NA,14,TGTGCCAGCCGGGTGTTGGGTGGGGACAATGAGCAGTTCTTC,CASRVLGGDNEQFF
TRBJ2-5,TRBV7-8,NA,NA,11,TGTGCCAGCAGCTTCCTAGCAACCCAGTACTTC,CASSFLATQYF
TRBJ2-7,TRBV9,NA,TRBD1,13,TGTGCCAGCAGCGGATTACAGGGGCGCGAGCAGTACTTC,CASSGLQGREQYF
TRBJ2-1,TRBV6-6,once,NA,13,TGTGCCAGCAGTTACTTTCGGACAGAAGAGCAGTTCTTC,CASSYFRTEEQFF
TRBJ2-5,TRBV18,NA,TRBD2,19,TGTGCCAGCTCACCTAGATCTGTGGAGCGGGAAAGGAACCAAGAGACCCAGTACTTC,CASSPRSVERERNQETQYF
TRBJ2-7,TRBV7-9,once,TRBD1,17,TGTGCCAGCAGCCCGAGAGCGACAGGGGGCCAAACCTACGAGCAGTACTTC,CASSPRATGGQTYEQYF
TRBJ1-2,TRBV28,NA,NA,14,TGTGCCAGCAGCCCAACGGACAACTTCTATGGCTACACCTTC,CASSPTDNFYGYTF
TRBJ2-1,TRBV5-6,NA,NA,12,TGTGCCAGCAGCCCGGCTGACAATGAGCAGTTCTTC,CASSPADNEQFF
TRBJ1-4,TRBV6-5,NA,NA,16,TGTGCCAGCAGTTACGGGGCAACGGGGACTAATGAAAAACTGTTTTTT,CASSYGATGTNEKLFF
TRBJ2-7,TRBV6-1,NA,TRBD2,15,TGTGCCAGCAGTGAAGAGGTAGCGGGACCCTACGAGCAGTACTTC,CASSEEVAGPYEQYF
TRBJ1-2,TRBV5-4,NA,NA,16,TGTGCCAGCAGCTCCTTCGAGAGCGCTGGGGACTATGGCTACACCTTC,CASSSFESAGDYGYTF
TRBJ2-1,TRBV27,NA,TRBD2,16,TGTGCCAGCAGTATCTCCGGGACTAGCGGATACAATGAGCAGTTCTTC,CASSISGTSGYNEQFF